The clone carrying this T cell receptor beta chain was seen ten or more times. The entry originates in a study of T cells in Graves' hyperthyroidism and ophthalmopathy. The source material, RNA transcripts, was used to amplify TCR beta CDR3 regions. A first-round RT-PCR of the TCR CDR3 used the HTBI primer set. TCRdb recomputed calls from the multiplex PCR reads with MiXCR, one row per CDR3 protein. The sample comprises about 560,000 distinct CDR3 sequences, 16% of which are singletons, and roughly 18% rests with the top ten. With 8 bases clipped from V and 2 bases from J, the junction kept 5 bases outside the gene matches. There are 14 residues in the CDR3. Per germline, CDR1 SEHNR and CDR2 FQNEAQ (reference sequence).

What was sequenced was blood. The source is a young woman with Graves' hyperthyroidism. The V and J genes are TRBV7-9 and TRBJ2-7; 11 bases fit TRBD2. CDR3 protein: CASANSGGAYEQYF. The CDR3 DNA sequence: TGTGCCAGCGCCAATAGCGGGGGGGCCTACGAGCAGTACTTC.